Ten or more counts support the clone carrying this T cell receptor beta chain. A duration under 3 months, NOSPECS ≥4, CAS ≥3 and moderate-to-severe activity characterized the donors with ophthalmopathy. Physicians reached a diagnosis by relying on clinical symptoms, serum thyroxine, TRAb, thyroid ultrasound and orbital computed tomography. The TCR beta CDR3 regions underwent amplification from RNA transcripts. HTBI primers were used in a first-round RT-PCR, which preceded a second-round multiplex PCR. TCRdb reprocessed the multiplex PCR reads with MiXCR, giving one entry per CDR3 protein. This table holds 200,000 to 250,000 distinct CDR3 sequences, under 25% found once. The data belong to a study of Graves' ophthalmopathy and Graves' hyperthyroidism. The CDR3 spans 15 residues. The germline V and J ends were trimmed by 3 bases and 2 bases, with 13 bases remaining between them. CDR1 is MNHNS, CDR2 SASEGT, per germline.

The rearrangement uses TRBV6-1 and TRBJ1-1; no definite D call. Sequencing was carried out using peripheral blood. The sequence was obtained from a woman aged 45-60 years with Graves' ophthalmopathy. The CDR3 protein is CASSETHEGNTEAFF. The CDR3 DNA sequence: TGTGCCAGCAGTGAGACCCACGAGGGTAACACTGAAGCTTTCTTT.